This T cell receptor beta chain was obtained from a study of beta chain features in type 1 diabetes. This clone was seen a handful of times. The antigen remains undetermined. Other nucleotide sequences in the sample specify the same CDR3. Per donor, one heparinised blood draw averaged roughly 110 mL. The authors reverse transcribed all of the isolated RNA, so sequencing captured expressed TCRB transcripts. The protocol was immunoSEQ multiplex PCR, while the TCRdb copy is restricted to in-frame clones and leaves out a portion. Among a few hundred thousand clones listed, about 15% were seen once. The study, taken as a whole, reports: Type 1 diabetes patients had moderately but significantly shorter TCRB CDR3s in all four CD4+ subsets. VDJ junctions from type 1 diabetes patients carried fewer insertions and larger deletions. PCR may have favored shorter templates equally in patients and controls.

Germline CDR1 is SGHTA and CDR2 is FQGNSA. The CDR3 is made up of 18 amino acids. The trim removed 5 bases at V and 0 bases at J, leaving 5 bases unmatched. V and J are TRBV7-2 and TRBJ2-6; 12 bases agree with TRBD1. The specimen sequenced was central memory CD4+ T cells from blood. This TCR derives from a man younger than 45 in good health. The CDR3 bases are TGTGCCAGCAGCAGGGACAGGGGGCCTAGCTCTGGGGCCAACGTCCTGACTTTC. This codes for CASSRDRGPSSGANVLTF.